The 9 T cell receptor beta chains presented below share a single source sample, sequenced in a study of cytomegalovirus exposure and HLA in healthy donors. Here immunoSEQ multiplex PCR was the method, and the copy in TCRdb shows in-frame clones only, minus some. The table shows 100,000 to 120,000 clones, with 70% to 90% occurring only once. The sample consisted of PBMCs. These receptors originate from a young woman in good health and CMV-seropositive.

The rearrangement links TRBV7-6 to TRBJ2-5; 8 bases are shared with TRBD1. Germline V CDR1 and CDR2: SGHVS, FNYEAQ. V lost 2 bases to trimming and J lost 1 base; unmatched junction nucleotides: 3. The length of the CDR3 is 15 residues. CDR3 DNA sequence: TGTGCCAGCAGCTTAAGGACAGGGACCCAAGAGACCCAGTACTTC. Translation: CASSLRTGTQETQYF.

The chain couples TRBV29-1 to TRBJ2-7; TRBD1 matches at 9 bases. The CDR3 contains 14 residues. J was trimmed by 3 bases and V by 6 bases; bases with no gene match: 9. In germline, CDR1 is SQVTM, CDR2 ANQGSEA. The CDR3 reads CSVGRDRAFYEQYF. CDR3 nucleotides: TGCAGCGTGGGCCGGGACAGGGCTTTCTACGAGCAGTACTTC.

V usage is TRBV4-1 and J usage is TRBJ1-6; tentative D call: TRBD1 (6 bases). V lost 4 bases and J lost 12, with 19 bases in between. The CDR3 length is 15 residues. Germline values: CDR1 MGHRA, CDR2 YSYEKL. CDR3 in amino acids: CASSLRDILIQPLHF. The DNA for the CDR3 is TGCGCCAGCAGCCTACGGGACATACTAATTCAACCCCTCCACTTT.

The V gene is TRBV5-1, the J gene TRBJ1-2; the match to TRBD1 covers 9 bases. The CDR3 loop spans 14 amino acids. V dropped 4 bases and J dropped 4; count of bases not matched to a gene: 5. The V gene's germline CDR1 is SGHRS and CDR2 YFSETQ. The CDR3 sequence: CASSPSTGGYGYTF. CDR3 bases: TGCGCCAGCAGCCCCTCGACAGGGGGCTATGGCTACACCTTC.

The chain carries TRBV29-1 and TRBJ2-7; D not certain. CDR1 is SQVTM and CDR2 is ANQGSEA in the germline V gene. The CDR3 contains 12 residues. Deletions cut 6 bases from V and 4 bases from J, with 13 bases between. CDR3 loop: CSVQSSTYEQYF. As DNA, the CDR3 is TGCAGCGTACAGTCCAGTACTTACGAGCAGTACTTC.

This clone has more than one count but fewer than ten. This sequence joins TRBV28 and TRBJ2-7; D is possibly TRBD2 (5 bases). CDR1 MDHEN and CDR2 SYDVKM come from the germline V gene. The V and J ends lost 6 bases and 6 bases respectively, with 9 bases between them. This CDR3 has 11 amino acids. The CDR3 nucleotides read TGTGCCAGCAGAGGACGGGGCGAGCAGTACTTC. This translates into CASRGRGEQYF.

The CDR3 region is CASSLGGSGYTF. In DNA, the CDR3 is TGTGCCAGCAGCCTGGGGGGATCTGGCTACACCTTC. The rearrangement joins TRBV27 to TRBJ1-2, with a possible D match to TRBD1 (5 bases). Trimming took 6 bases from V and 7 from J, leaving 12 bases between them. Germline V gene sequence: CDR1 MNHEY, CDR2 SMNVEV (reference sequence). The length of the CDR3 is 12 residues.

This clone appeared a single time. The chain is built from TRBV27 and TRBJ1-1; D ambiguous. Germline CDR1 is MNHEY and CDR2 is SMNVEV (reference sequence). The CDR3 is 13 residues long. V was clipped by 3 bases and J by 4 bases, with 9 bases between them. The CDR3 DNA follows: TGTGCCAGCAGTTTTCCGGGGTCCACTGAAGCTTTCTTT. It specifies CASSFPGSTEAFF.

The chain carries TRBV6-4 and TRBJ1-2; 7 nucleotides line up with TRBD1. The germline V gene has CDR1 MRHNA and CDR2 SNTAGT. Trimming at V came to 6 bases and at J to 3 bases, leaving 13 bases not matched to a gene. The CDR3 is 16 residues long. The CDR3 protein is CASRAGQRLRDYGYTF. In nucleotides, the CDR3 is TGTGCCAGCAGGGCGGGACAGCGTTTACGCGACTATGGCTACACCTTC.